This record looks at one T cell receptor beta chain sequence and its context. The antigen is unknown. The source of the sample is a study of cytomegalovirus exposure and HLA in healthy donors. The primer mix had 60 Vbeta and 13 Jbeta primers. Clones were read by immunoSEQ multiplex PCR, and TCRdb kept only the in-frame ones, dropping some. The sample has about 78,000 clones, 72% seen once. Germline loops: CDR1 SGHVS, CDR2 FNYEAQ. The CDR3 runs to 15 residues. Trimming cost V 5 bases and J 5 bases; bases outside gene matches: 8. General study results and limits: Being productive about 87% or about 30% of the time was typical of most TCR beta V segments in an earlier analysis.

Each donor was healthy, and each was a bone marrow donor. In nominal health when sampled, donors likely had unrecorded immune exposures nonetheless. The sequencing sample was made of PBMCs. This sequence was found in a woman aged 40 to 50 in good health and CMV-seropositive. The chain couples TRBV7-6 to TRBJ1-2; 10 bases fit TRBD1. The CDR3 is CASSPRQGAEYGYTF. The DNA of the CDR3 is TGTGCCAGCAGCCCAAGACAGGGGGCGGAATATGGCTACACCTTC. Looking up the rest from reference TRBV7-6 and TRBJ1-2 gives the full variable domain: GAGVSQSPRYKVTKRGQDVALRCDPISGHVSLYWYRQALGQGPEFLTYFNYEAQQDKSGLPNDRFSAERPEGSISTLTIQRTEQRDSAMYRCASSPRQGAEYGYTFGSGTRLTVV.